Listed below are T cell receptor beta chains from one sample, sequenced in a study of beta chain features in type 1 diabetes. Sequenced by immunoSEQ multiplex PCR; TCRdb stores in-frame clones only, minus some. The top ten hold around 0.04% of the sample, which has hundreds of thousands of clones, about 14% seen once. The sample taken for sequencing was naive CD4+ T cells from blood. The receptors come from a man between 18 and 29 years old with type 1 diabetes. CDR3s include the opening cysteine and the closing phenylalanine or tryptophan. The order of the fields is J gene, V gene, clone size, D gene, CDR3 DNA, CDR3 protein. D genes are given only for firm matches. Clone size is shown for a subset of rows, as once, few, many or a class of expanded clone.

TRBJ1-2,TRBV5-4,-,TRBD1,TGTGCCAGCAACCAGGGGGCCGAAAGCTATGGCTACACCTTC,CASNQGAESYGYTF
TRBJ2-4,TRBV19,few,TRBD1,TGTGCCATCGAGAACCGGGACAGAAAGTACTTC,CAIENRDRKYF
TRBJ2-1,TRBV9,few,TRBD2,TGTGCCAGCAGCTCCCGGGAAGCGGGGGGGCGGAGTGAGCAGTTCTTC,CASSSREAGGRSEQFF
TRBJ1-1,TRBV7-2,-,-,TGTGCCAGCAGCTTAATTGGAGGGAACACTGAAGCTTTCTTT,CASSLIGGNTEAFF
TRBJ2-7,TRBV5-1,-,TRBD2,TGCGCCAGCAGCCCTGAGAGCGGGAGATACGAGCAGTACTTC,CASSPESGRYEQYF
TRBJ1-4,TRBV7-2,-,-,TGTGCCAGCAGCTTAGGAGGGTTAGAAAATGAAAAACTGTTTTTT,CASSLGGLENEKLFF
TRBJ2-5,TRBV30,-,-,TGTGCCTGGAATCCAGGGGCTGGAGAGACCCAGTACTTC,CAWNPGAGETQYF
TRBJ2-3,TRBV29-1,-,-,TGCAGCGCCTCCTCCTCGTTCCCGGATACGCAGTATTTT,CSASSSFPDTQYF
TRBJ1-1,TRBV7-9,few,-,TGTGCCAGCAGCCTCCGACGGGCAAACACTGAAGCTTTCTTT,CASSLRRANTEAFF
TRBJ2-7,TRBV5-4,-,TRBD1,TGTGCCAGCAGCTTGCAGGGGGCGGACGAGCAGTACTTC,CASSLQGADEQYF